This T cell receptor (beta chain) was sequenced in a study of shared clonotypes between healthy human individuals. General study findings and limits: Read depth was anticipated to influence clonotype sharing among donors. Naive subsets generally had larger estimated richness than memory subsets.

Trimming stripped 4 bases from V and 1 base from J, with 7 bases between. CDR3 length: 13 amino acids. Germline V gives CDR1 SNHLY, CDR2 FYNNEI. A word on this clone: The target antigen is unknown. A clone one base away is much larger, so this may be a read error. The sample contains more than one DNA sequence encoding this CDR3.

Repertoires were generated with immunoSEQ multiplex PCR, while TCRdb's copy carries only in-frame clones and drops some. The table lists about 1 million clones, about 74% of them singletons. The sample consisted of memory CD4+ T cells sorted from blood. Stated subset: CD45RA-negative fraction. This chain connects TRBV2 to TRBJ2-5; perhaps TRBD1 as D (5 bases). This receptor was taken from a man in his late teens or twenties in good health. Here the CDR3 reads CASSGDSQETQYF. The CDR3 DNA sequence: TGTGCCAGCAGTGGAGACAGCCAAGAGACCCAGTACTTC.